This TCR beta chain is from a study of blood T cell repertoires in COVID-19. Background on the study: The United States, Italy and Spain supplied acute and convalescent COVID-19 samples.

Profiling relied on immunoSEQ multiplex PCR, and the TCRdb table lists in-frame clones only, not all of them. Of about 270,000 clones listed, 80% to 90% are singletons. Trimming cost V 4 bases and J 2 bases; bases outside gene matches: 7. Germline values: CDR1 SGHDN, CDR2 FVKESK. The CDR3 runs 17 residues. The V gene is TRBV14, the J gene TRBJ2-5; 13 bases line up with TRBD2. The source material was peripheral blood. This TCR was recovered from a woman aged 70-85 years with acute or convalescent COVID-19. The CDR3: CASSRTRGLAGQETQYF. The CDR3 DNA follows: TGTGCCAGCAGCCGAACCCGGGGACTAGCGGGACAAGAGACCCAGTACTTC.